This TCR beta chain was identified during a study of blood T cell repertoires in COVID-19. In the study overall: In each case, the material was cDNA or gDNA derived from T cells, B-cell-depleted T cells, or PBMCs.

Per the authors' pipeline: By means of reference gene primer amplification, nucleated cell counts were estimated. Using immunoSEQ multiplex PCR, the repertoire was profiled, and TCRdb retains in-frame clones only, with some absent. The D gene and trimming were derived from the DNA, and the V and J assignments and clone size from that table. The data show nearly 350,000 clones, with approximately 90% seen just once and roughly 3.4% held by the top ten. Germline V lookup: CDR1 MNHNY, CDR2 SVGAGI (reference sequence). Trimming removed 5 bases at V and 9 bases at J, with 17 bases between. The CDR3 is 15 amino acids.

The rearrangement links TRBV6-6 to TRBJ1-6; tentatively, D is TRBD1 (5 bases). The sequence derives from a young woman who had recovered from COVID-19. The sample comprised peripheral blood. DNA for the CDR3: TGTGCCAGCAGTACACCGGGCCAGGGCGGTTCACCCCTCCACTTT. It specifies CASSTPGQGGSPLHF.